This TCR beta chain comes out of a study of T-cell reconstitution after alpha-beta-depleted transplantation in children. Study observations and caveats: The study traced high day-60 TCRbeta diversity in some patients to surviving recipient T cells and thymic progenitors. Newly made T cells mostly supplied T-cell counts and diversity one year after transplant. Expanded clones from the graft, numbering several hundred, reportedly supplied alpha-beta T cells about two months after transplant.

It was with unique molecular identifiers that the TCRbeta library was prepared. TCRdb recomputed calls from the PCR reads with MiXCR, one row per CDR3 protein. This table holds about 490,000 distinct CDR3 sequences, roughly a tenth found once. This clonotype was counted only a few times. The antigen is unknown. This CDR3 region has 13 residues. The germline V and J ends were trimmed by 6 bases and 7 bases, with 16 bases remaining between them. Germline CDR1 is MNHEY and CDR2 is SVGAGI. The input for sequencing was PBMCs, taken before TCRalphabeta/CD19-depleted stem cell transplant. The TCR originated in a child aged 2 to 10 with inherited bone marrow failure, due to receive a stem cell transplant. This chain connects TRBV6-5 to TRBJ2-7; TRBD2 is a possible D gene (5 bases). In DNA form, the CDR3 reads TGTGCCAGCAGCTATAACCTCGGACTGGAGCAGTACTTC. Its translation is CASSYNLGLEQYF.